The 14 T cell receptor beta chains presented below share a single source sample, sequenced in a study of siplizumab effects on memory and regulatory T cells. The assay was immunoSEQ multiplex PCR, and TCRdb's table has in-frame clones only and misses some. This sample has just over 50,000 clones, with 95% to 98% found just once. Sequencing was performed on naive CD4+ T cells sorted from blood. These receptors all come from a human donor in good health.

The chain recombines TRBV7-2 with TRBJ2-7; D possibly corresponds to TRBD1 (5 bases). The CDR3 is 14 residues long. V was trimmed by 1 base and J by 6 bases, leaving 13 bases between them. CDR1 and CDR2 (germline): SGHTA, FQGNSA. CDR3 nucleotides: TGTGCCAGCAGCTTAGGGGCTAGGGGTAGCGAGCAGTACTTC. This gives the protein CASSLGARGSEQYF. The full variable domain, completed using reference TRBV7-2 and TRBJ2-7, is GAGVSQSPSNKVTEKGKDVELRCDPISGHTALYWYRQSLGQGLEFLIYFQGNSAPDKSGLPSDRFSAERTGGSVSTLTIQRTQQEDSAVYLCASSLGARGSEQYFGPGTRLTVT.

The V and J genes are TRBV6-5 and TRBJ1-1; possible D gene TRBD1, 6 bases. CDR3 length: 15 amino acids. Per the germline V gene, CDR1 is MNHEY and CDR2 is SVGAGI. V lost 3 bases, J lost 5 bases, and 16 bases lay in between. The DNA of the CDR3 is TGTGCCAGCAGTTATCCGGCGGGGGGCTGGACTGAAGCTTTCTTT. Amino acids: CASSYPAGGWTEAFF.

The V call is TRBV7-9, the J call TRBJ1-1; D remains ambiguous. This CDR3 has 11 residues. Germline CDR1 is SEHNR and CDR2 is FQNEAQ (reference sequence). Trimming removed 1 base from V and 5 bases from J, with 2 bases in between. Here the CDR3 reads CASSLGTEAFF. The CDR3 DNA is TGTGCCAGCAGCTTAGGGACTGAAGCTTTCTTT.

CDR3 bases: TGTGCCAGCACCCAGGGTGTCGGTGAAAAACTGTTTTTT. It specifies CASTQGVGEKLFF. The chain combines TRBV28 with TRBJ1-4, with a tentative D call TRBD1 (5 bases). CDR3 length equals 13 residues. The V and J ends lost 7 bases and 7 bases respectively, with 13 bases between them. Germline-derived CDR1 and CDR2 are MDHEN and SYDVKM.

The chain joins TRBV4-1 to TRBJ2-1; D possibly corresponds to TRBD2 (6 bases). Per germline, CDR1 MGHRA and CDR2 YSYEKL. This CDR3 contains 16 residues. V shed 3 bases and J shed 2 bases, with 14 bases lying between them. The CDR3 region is CASSQEGEIAYNEQFF. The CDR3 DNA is TGCGCCAGCAGCCAGGAGGGAGAGATTGCCTACAATGAGCAGTTCTTC.

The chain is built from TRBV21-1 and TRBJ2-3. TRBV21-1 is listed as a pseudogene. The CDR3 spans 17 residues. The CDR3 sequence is CASSASPPGPRTDTQYF. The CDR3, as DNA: TGTGCCAGCAGCGCCAGCCCACCGGGCCCACGCACAGATACGCAGTATTTT.

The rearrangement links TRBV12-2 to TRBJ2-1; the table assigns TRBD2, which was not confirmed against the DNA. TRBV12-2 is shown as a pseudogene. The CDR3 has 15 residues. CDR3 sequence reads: CASRLAGRAYNEQFF. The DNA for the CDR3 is TGTGCAAGTCGCTTAGCAGGGAGGGCTTACAATGAGCAGTTCTTC.

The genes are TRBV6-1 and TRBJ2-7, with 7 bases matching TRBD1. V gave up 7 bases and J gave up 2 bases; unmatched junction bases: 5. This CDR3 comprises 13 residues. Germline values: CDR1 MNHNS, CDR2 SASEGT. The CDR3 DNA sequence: TGTGCCAGCACCAAGGACAGGCCCTACGAGCAGTACTTC. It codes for CASTKDRPYEQYF.

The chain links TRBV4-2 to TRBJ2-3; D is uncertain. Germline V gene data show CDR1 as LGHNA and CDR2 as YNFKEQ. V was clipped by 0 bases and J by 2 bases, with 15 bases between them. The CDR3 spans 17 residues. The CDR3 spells CASSQDSRGGVTDTQYF. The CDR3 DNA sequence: TGTGCCAGCAGCCAAGACAGCCGCGGCGGTGTCACAGATACGCAGTATTTT.

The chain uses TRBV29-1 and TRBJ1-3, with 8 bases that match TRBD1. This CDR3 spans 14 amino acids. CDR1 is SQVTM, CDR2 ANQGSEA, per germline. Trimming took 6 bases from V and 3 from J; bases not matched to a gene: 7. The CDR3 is CSVRQGLGGNTIYF. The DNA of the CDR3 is TGCAGCGTAAGACAGGGGTTAGGTGGAAACACCATATATTTT.

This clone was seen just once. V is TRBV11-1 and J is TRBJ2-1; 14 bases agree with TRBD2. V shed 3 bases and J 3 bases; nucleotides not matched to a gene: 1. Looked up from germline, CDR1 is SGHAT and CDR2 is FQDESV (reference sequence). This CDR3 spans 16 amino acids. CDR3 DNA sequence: TGTGCCAGCAGCTTGACTAGCGGGAGGGACTACAATGAGCAGTTCTTC. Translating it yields CASSLTSGRDYNEQFF.

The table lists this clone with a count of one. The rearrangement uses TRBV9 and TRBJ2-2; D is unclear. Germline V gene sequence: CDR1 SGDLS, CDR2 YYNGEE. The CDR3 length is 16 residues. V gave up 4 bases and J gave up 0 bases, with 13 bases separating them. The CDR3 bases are TGTGCCAGCAGCTACCAAAGCCCACCGAACACCGGGGAGCTGTTTTTT. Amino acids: CASSYQSPPNTGELFF.

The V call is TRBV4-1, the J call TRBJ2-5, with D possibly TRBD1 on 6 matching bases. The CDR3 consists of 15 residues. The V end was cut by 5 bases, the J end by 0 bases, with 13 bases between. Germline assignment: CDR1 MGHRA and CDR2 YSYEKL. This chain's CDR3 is CASSEDSSYQETQYF. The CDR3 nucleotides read TGCGCCAGCAGCGAGGACAGCTCCTACCAAGAGACCCAGTACTTC.

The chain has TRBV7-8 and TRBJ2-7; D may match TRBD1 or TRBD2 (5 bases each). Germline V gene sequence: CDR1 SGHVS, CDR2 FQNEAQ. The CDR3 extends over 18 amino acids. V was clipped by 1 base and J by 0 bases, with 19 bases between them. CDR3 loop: CASSLVRSGTASSYEQYF. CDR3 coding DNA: TGTGCCAGCAGCTTAGTACGTTCGGGGACCGCCAGCTCCTACGAGCAGTACTTC.